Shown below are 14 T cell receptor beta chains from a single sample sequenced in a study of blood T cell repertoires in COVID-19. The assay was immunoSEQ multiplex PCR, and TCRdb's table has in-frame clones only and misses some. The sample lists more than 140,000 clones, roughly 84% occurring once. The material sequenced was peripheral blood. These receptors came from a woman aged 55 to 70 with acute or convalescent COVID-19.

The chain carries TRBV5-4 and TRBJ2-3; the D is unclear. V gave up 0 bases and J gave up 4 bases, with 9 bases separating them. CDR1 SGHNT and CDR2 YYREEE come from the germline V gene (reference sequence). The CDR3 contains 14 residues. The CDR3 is CASSLEQSSDTQYF. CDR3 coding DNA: TGTGCCAGCAGCTTGGAACAGTCGTCAGATACGCAGTATTTT.

The CDR3 coding sequence is TGTGCCAGCAGTTACACGGACAGCTACGAGCAGTACTTC. This codes for CASSYTDSYEQYF. The genes are TRBV6-5 and TRBJ2-7; D possibly corresponds to TRBD1 (6 bases). V gave up 2 bases and J gave up 3 bases, with 8 bases separating them. The CDR3 has 13 residues. Germline V gene sequence: CDR1 MNHEY, CDR2 SVGAGI.

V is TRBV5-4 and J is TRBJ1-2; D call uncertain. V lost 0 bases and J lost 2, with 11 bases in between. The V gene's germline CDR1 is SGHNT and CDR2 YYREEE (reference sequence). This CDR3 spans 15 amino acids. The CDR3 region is CASSLVGRDNYGYTF. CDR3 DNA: TGTGCCAGCAGCTTGGTGGGGAGAGACAACTATGGCTACACCTTC.

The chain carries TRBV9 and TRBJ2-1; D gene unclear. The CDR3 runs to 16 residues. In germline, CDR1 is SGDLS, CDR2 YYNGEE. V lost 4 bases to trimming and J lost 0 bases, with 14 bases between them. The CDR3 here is CASSPKSASSYNEQFF. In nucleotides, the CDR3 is TGTGCCAGCAGCCCCAAGAGCGCCAGCTCCTACAATGAGCAGTTCTTC.

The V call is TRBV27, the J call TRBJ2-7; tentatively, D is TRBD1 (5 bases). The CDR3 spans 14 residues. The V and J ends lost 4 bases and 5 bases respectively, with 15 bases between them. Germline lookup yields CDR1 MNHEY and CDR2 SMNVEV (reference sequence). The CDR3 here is CASSSTGAGNEQYF. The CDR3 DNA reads TGTGCCAGCAGTTCCACAGGTGCTGGAAACGAGCAGTACTTC.

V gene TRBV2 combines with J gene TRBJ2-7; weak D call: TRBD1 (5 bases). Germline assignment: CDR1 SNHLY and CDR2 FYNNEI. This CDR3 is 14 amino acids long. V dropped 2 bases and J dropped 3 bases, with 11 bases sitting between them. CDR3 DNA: TGTGCCAGCAGTGAAAGGGGCTTTAACTACGAGCAGTACTTC. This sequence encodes CASSERGFNYEQYF. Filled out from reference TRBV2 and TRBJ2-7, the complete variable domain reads EPEVTQTPSHQVTQMGQEVILRCVPISNHLYFYWYRQILGQKVEFLVSFYNNEISEKSEIFDDQFSVERPDGSNFTLKIRSTKLEDSAMYFCASSERGFNYEQYFGPGTRLTVT.

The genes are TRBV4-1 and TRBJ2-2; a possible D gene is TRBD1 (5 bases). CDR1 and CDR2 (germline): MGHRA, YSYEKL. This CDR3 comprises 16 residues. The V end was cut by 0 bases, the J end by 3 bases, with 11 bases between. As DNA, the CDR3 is TGCGCCAGCAGCCAAGATGCAGGGCTCGACACCGGGGAGCTGTTTTTT. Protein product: CASSQDAGLDTGELFF.

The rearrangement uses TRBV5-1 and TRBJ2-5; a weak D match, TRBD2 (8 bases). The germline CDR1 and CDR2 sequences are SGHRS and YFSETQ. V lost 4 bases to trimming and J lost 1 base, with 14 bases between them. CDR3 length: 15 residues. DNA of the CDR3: TGCGCCAGCAGCCCGGGGGGGACAGTCCAAGAGACCCAGTACTTC. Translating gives CASSPGGTVQETQYF. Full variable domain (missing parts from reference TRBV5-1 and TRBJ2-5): KAGVTQTPRYLIKTRGQQVTLSCSPISGHRSVSWYQQTPGQGLQFLFEYFSETQRNKGNFPGRFSGRQFSNSRSEMNVSTLELGDSALYLCASSPGGTVQETQYFGPGTRLLVL.

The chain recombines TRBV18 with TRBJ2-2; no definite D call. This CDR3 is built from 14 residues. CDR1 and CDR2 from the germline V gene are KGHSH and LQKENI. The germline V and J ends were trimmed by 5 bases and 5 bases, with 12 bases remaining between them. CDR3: CASSATPSTGELFF. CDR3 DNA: TGTGCCAGCTCAGCGACACCTTCAACCGGGGAGCTGTTTTTT. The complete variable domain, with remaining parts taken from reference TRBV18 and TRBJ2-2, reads NAGVMQNPRHLVRRRGQEARLRCSPMKGHSHVYWYRQLPEEGLKFMVYLQKENIIDESGMPKERFSAEFPKEGPSILRIQQVVRGDSAAYFCASSATPSTGELFFGEGSRLTVL.

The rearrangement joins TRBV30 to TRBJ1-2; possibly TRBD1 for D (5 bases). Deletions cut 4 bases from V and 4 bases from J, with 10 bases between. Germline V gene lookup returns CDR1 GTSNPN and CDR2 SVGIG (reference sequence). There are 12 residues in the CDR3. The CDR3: CAWMDTAYGYTF. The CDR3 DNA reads TGTGCCTGGATGGACACTGCCTATGGCTACACCTTC.

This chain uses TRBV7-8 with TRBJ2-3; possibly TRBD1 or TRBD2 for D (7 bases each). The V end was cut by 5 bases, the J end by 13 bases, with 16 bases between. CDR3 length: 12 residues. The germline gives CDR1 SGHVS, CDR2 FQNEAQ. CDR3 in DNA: TGTGCCAGCAGCCGGGACAGCGGGGAGAAGTATTTT. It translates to CASSRDSGEKYF.

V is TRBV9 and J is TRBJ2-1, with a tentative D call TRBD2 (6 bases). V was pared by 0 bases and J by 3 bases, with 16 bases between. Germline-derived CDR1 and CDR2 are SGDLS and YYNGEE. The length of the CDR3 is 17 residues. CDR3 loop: CASSVGGGTPLYNEQFF. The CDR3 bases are TGTGCCAGCAGCGTAGGAGGCGGGACTCCCCTCTACAATGAGCAGTTCTTC.

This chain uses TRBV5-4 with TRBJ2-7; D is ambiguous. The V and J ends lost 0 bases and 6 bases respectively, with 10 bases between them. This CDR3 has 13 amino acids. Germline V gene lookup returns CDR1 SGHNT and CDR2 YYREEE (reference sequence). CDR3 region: CASSLDLNGEQYF. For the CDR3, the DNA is TGTGCCAGCAGCTTGGACCTAAACGGCGAGCAGTACTTC.

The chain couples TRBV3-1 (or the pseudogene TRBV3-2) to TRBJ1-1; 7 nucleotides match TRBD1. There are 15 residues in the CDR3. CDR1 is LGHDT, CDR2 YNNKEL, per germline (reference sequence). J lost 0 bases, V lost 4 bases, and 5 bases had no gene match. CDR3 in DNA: TGTGCCAGCAGCCGAACAGGGGTACTGAACACTGAAGCTTTCTTT. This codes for CASSRTGVLNTEAFF.